Below are 32 T cell receptor beta chains sequenced from a single sample in a study of blood T cell repertoires in COVID-19. The method was immunoSEQ multiplex PCR; TCRdb's version includes in-frame clones alone and lacks a portion of them. The repertoire consists of approximately 150,000 clones, with approximately 90% occurring once and the leading ten covering under 6%. What was sequenced was peripheral blood. These receptors were taken from a human donor in a cohort sampled during active COVID-19.

Remarks on this clone: Other DNA sequences in the same sample also yield this CDR3. The rearrangement links TRBV7-2 to TRBJ2-7; perhaps TRBD1 as D (6 bases). Deletions cut 2 bases from V and 5 bases from J, with 10 bases between. The CDR3 totals 13 residues. Germline CDR1 reads SGHTA; CDR2 reads FQGNSA. The chain's CDR3 is CASSLNRVHEQYF. The CDR3, as DNA: TGTGCCAGCAGCTTAAACAGGGTGCACGAGCAGTACTTC.

V and J are TRBV19 and TRBJ2-3; 9 bases are shared with TRBD2. CDR1 is LNHDA and CDR2 is SQIVND in the germline V gene (reference sequence). V dropped 4 bases and J dropped 2; count of bases not matched to a gene: 7. This CDR3 comprises 16 residues. CDR3 sequence: CASSTLLAGNTDTQYF. Written as DNA, the CDR3 is TGTGCCAGTAGTACGCTTCTAGCGGGAAACACAGATACGCAGTATTTT.

The V call is TRBV7-8, the J call TRBJ2-1, with a possible D match to TRBD2 (6 bases). Trimming took 4 bases from V and 2 from J, leaving 12 bases between them. Germline V gives CDR1 SGHVS, CDR2 FQNEAQ. The CDR3 totals 15 residues. The CDR3 sequence: CASSSTGGTYNEQFF. In DNA form, the CDR3 reads TGTGCCAGCAGCTCCACCGGGGGTACCTACAATGAGCAGTTCTTC.

This chain uses TRBV11-1 with TRBJ2-1, with unresolved D. In germline, CDR1 is SGHAT, CDR2 FQDESV (reference sequence). The CDR3 covers 13 residues. V gave up 5 bases and J gave up 5 bases, with 10 bases separating them. The CDR3 sequence: CASSQVGNNEQFF. For the CDR3, the DNA is TGTGCCAGCAGCCAGGTCGGAAACAATGAGCAGTTCTTC. Based on the CDR3 plus reference TRBV11-1 and TRBJ2-1, the full variable domain is EAEVAQSPRYKITEKSQAVAFWCDPISGHATLYWYRQILGQGPELLVQFQDESVVDDSQLPKDRFSAERLKGVDSTLKIQPAELGDSAMYLCASSQVGNNEQFFGPGTRLTVL.

The rearrangement joins TRBV19 to TRBJ2-6, with a weak D call TRBD2 (6 bases). Germline V gene lookup returns CDR1 LNHDA and CDR2 SQIVND (reference sequence). This CDR3 is built from 16 residues. V was trimmed by 0 bases and J by 2 bases, leaving 8 bases between them. Here the CDR3 reads CASSIDAGTGANVLTF. CDR3 DNA sequence: TGTGCCAGTAGTATAGATGCGGGAACTGGGGCCAACGTCCTGACTTTC.

The gene calls are TRBV15 and TRBJ2-7; a weak D match, TRBD2 (5 bases). V dropped 2 bases and J dropped 3 bases, with 14 bases sitting between them. Germline V lookup: CDR1 LNHNV, CDR2 YYDKDF (reference sequence). The CDR3 length is 15 residues. The CDR3 spells CATSRYAGVRYEQYF. The DNA for the CDR3 is TGTGCCACCAGCAGATACGCCGGGGTGCGCTACGAGCAGTACTTC.

The chain combines TRBV9 with TRBJ1-3; possible D gene TRBD1, 6 bases. The V and J ends lost 0 bases and 5 bases respectively, with 15 bases between them. Germline V gene lookup returns CDR1 SGDLS and CDR2 YYNGEE. The CDR3 runs 16 residues. The CDR3 DNA reads TGTGCCAGCAGCGTAGACGTGGACAGTTCCAGAAACACCATATATTTT. Its translation: CASSVDVDSSRNTIYF.

The V gene is TRBV27, the J gene TRBJ2-7, with 8 bases identical to TRBD2. CDR1 is MNHEY, CDR2 SMNVEV, per germline (reference sequence). This CDR3 has 12 amino acids. Germline trimming cut 6 bases from V and 3 bases from J; bases unmatched to any gene: 1. CDR3 in DNA: TGTGCCAGCAGGGGACTAGTCTACGAGCAGTACTTC. Protein: CASRGLVYEQYF.

The chain recombines TRBV29-1 with TRBJ2-7, with 9 bases lining up with TRBD1. CDR1 and CDR2 from the germline V gene are SQVTM and ANQGSEA. CDR3 size: 13 residues. V lost 6 bases to trimming and J lost 3 bases; unmatched junction nucleotides: 6. CDR3 amino acids: CSVLPGQGYEQYF. As DNA, the CDR3 is TGCAGCGTCCTCCCGGGACAGGGCTACGAGCAGTACTTC.

The chain has TRBV13 and TRBJ1-2, with unresolved D. The V gene lost 0 bases and the J gene lost 2 bases, with 16 bases spanning the gap. Looked up from germline, CDR1 is PRHDT and CDR2 is FYEKMQ (reference sequence). The CDR3 totals 17 residues. The CDR3, as DNA: TGTGCCAGCAGCTTAGGCGGCGAGGGCAGTGACAACTATGGCTACACCTTC. Amino acid sequence: CASSLGGEGSDNYGYTF.

This chain's CDR3 is CASSWDRPWVNEKLFF. DNA of the CDR3: TGTGCCAGCAGTTGGGACAGGCCCTGGGTTAATGAAAAACTGTTTTTT. The chain combines TRBV6-5 with TRBJ1-4; TRBD1 matches at 8 bases. Per the germline V gene, CDR1 is MNHEY and CDR2 is SVGAGI. This CDR3 has 16 amino acids. The junction had 8 bases not matched to a gene; V was cut back by 4 bases and J by 4 bases.

This chain links TRBV5-5 with TRBJ1-1; D unclear. Trimming removed 7 bases from V and 1 base from J, with 8 bases in between. The CDR3 consists of 12 residues. Germline assignment: CDR1 SGHKS and CDR2 YYEKEE (reference sequence). The CDR3 bases are TGTGCCAGCGAGGCCCCGAACACTGAAGCTTTCTTT. It is translated as CASEAPNTEAFF.

The V call is TRBV28, the J call TRBJ2-7, with 9 bases matching TRBD2. Germline trimming cut 6 bases from V and 3 bases from J; bases unmatched to any gene: 9. Germline assignment: CDR1 MDHEN and CDR2 SYDVKM. The CDR3 is 15 amino acids. CDR3 bases: TGTGCCAGCAGCCCGACTAGCGGTAGTGTCTACGAGCAGTACTTC. Translating gives CASSPTSGSVYEQYF.

This rearrangement joins TRBV10-3 to TRBJ2-1, with 11 bases aligning to TRBD2. CDR1 and CDR2 (germline): ENHRY, SYGVKD. This CDR3 region has 15 residues. V shed 2 bases and J 7 bases; nucleotides not matched to a gene: 4. CDR3 amino acids: CAISEELAGANEQFF. CDR3 DNA sequence: TGTGCCATCAGTGAGGAACTAGCGGGAGCGAATGAGCAGTTCTTC.

V and J are TRBV4-2 and TRBJ2-7, with 9 bases lining up with TRBD2. In germline, CDR1 is LGHNA, CDR2 YNFKEQ. CDR3 size: 14 residues. J was trimmed by 3 bases and V by 1 base; bases with no gene match: 1. CDR3 amino acids: CASSQATSGYEQYF. The CDR3 DNA is TGTGCCAGCAGCCAAGCGACTAGCGGCTACGAGCAGTACTTC.

J is TRBJ1-5 and V is TRBV28; 8 bases match TRBD1. The CDR3 has 17 amino acids. V shed 3 bases and J 2 bases; nucleotides not matched to a gene: 9. Per the germline V gene, CDR1 is MDHEN and CDR2 is SYDVKM. The CDR3 sequence is CASSFPQGGSGNQPQHF. Here the CDR3 DNA reads TGTGCCAGCAGTTTTCCACAGGGGGGGTCGGGCAATCAGCCCCAGCATTTT.

The table lists this clone with a few counts. The rearrangement uses TRBV7-9 and TRBJ1-5, with TRBD1 identical over 8 bases. J gave up 2 bases and V 4 bases, and 13 bases lay outside the gene matches. Germline CDR1 and CDR2: SEHNR and FQNEAQ (reference sequence). The CDR3 is made up of 18 amino acids. The CDR3 DNA reads as TGTGCCAGCAGCTCGGGCGGCTTACAGGGGGTCCGCAATCAGCCCCAGCATTTT. Its protein product is CASSSGGLQGVRNQPQHF.

V and J are TRBV24-1 and TRBJ2-6; 10 bases line up with TRBD1. Trimming cost V 3 bases and J 1 base; bases outside gene matches: 5. This CDR3 spans 18 amino acids. Looked up from germline, CDR1 is KGHDR and CDR2 is SFDVKD. DNA for the CDR3: TGTGCCACCAGTGATACCGGACAGGGGGGTTCTGGGGCCAACGTCCTGACTTTC. Encoded protein: CATSDTGQGGSGANVLTF.

V usage is TRBV21-1 and J usage is TRBJ2-7; TRBD1 is the table's D call, not checked against the DNA. TRBV21-1 is termed a pseudogene. CDR3 length equals 10 residues. CDR3 nucleotide sequence: TGTGCCAGCAGCAAGGGGGCAATCACCTTC. The encoded protein is CASSKGAITF.

This chain joins TRBV6-5 and TRBJ1-5; D may be TRBD1 (5 bases). With 2 bases removed from V and 6 bases from J, the gap between germline ends came to 8 bases. Germline V gene data show CDR1 as MNHEY and CDR2 as SVGAGI. CDR3 length equals 13 residues. CDR3 amino acids: CASSYRGSQPQHF. The CDR3 DNA follows: TGTGCCAGCAGTTACAGGGGTAGTCAGCCCCAGCATTTT.

The V gene is TRBV15, the J gene TRBJ2-5; the D gene is possibly TRBD1 (6 bases). The CDR3 has 13 amino acids. V lost 4 bases, J lost 5 bases, and 11 bases lay in between. Germline values: CDR1 LNHNV, CDR2 YYDKDF (reference sequence). The DNA for the CDR3 is TGTGCCACCAGCATCACAGGGTTGGAGACCCAGTACTTC. It translates to CATSITGLETQYF.

The V gene is TRBV5-4, the J gene TRBJ2-1; 12 bases are a match to TRBD2. The V and J ends lost 2 bases and 10 bases, in that order; junction bases with no gene match: 13. CDR1 SGHNT and CDR2 YYREEE come from the germline V gene (reference sequence). This CDR3 spans 17 amino acids. DNA for the CDR3: TGTGCCAGCAGCTTCAGGGCTAGCGGGGGGGCCTCTCGGGAGCAGTTCTTC. Its translation: CASSFRASGGASREQFF.

The chain recombines TRBV29-1 with TRBJ1-1; weak D call: TRBD1 (5 bases). Trimming took off 6 bases at V and 4 bases at J, with 18 bases between the two ends. Germline V lookup: CDR1 SQVTM, CDR2 ANQGSEA. The CDR3 sequence is 14 residues long. As DNA, the CDR3 is TGCAGCGTCCACCCGTCGCGGGGGAGCACTGAAGCTTTCTTT. This sequence encodes CSVHPSRGSTEAFF.

The rearrangement links TRBV27 to TRBJ1-5; 7 bases line up with TRBD1. V trimming: 6 bases; J trimming: 0 bases; junction bases outside the gene matches: 20. Germline CDR1 reads MNHEY; CDR2 reads SMNVEV (reference sequence). The CDR3 length is 20 residues. CDR3 region: CASRGMGKLQGSYSNQPQHF. The CDR3 region has the DNA TGTGCCAGCAGGGGGATGGGTAAACTACAGGGGTCTTATAGCAATCAGCCCCAGCATTTT.

This clone was observed a single time. The V call is TRBV11-3, the J call TRBJ1-5; D unclear. Germline CDR1 reads SGHNT; CDR2 reads YENEEA. V gave up 0 bases and J gave up 7 bases, with 7 bases separating them. The CDR3 spans 13 residues. CDR3 amino acids: CASSLDRGQPQHF. The CDR3 coding sequence is TGTGCCAGCAGCTTAGATCGGGGACAGCCCCAGCATTTT.

CDR3: CASSLEAGGSYEQYF. CDR3 sequence (DNA): TGTGCCAGCAGCTTAGAGGCGGGTGGCTCCTACGAGCAGTACTTC. This chain uses TRBV7-6 with TRBJ2-7; tentatively, D is TRBD2 (5 bases). The CDR3 is 15 residues long. Trimming removed 1 base from V and 0 bases from J, with 10 bases in between. Germline V gene sequence: CDR1 SGHVS, CDR2 FNYEAQ. The full variable domain, rest sourced from reference TRBV7-6 and TRBJ2-7, is GAGVSQSPRYKVTKRGQDVALRCDPISGHVSLYWYRQALGQGPEFLTYFNYEAQQDKSGLPNDRFSAERPEGSISTLTIQRTEQRDSAMYRCASSLEAGGSYEQYFGPGTRLTVT.

This clone came up once. The chain has TRBV12-5 and TRBJ2-7, with 8 nucleotides matching TRBD1. Germline V CDR1 and CDR2: LGHNT, FRNRAP. V trimming: 1 base; J trimming: 0 bases; junction bases outside the gene matches: 2. The CDR3 runs to 15 residues. DNA for the CDR3: TGTGCTAGTGGTTTGGACAGGGGGGACTCCTACGAGCAGTACTTC. This sequence encodes CASGLDRGDSYEQYF.

J is TRBJ1-1 and V is TRBV30; TRBD1 matches at 8 bases. This CDR3 has 18 amino acids. J was trimmed by 1 base and V by 8 bases; bases with no gene match: 21. The germline gives CDR1 GTSNPN, CDR2 SVGIG (reference sequence). The CDR3 spells CAGHKRQGAHLRNTEAFF. In DNA, the CDR3 is TGTGCCGGGCACAAGAGGCAGGGGGCCCACCTACGGAACACTGAAGCTTTCTTT. Full variable domain (remainder filled in from reference TRBV30 and TRBJ1-1): SQTIHQWPATLVQPVGSPLSLECTVEGTSNPNLYWYRQAAGRGLQLLFYSVGIGQISSEVPQNLSASRPQDRQFILSSKKLLLSDSGFYLCAGHKRQGAHLRNTEAFFGQGTRLTVV.

This chain links TRBV29-1 with TRBJ2-5; the D is unclear. The CDR3 length is 16 residues. The V gene lost 0 bases and the J gene lost 7 bases, with 21 bases spanning the gap. Germline V lookup: CDR1 SQVTM, CDR2 ANQGSEA. The CDR3 DNA sequence: TGCAGCGTTGAAGATCTTGAGGCCGTGATGGGTCGGACCCAGTACTTC. Amino acid sequence: CSVEDLEAVMGRTQYF.

This clone came up a few times. The V and J genes are TRBV7-9 and TRBJ1-2; D is uncertain. Trimming took off 6 bases at V and 4 bases at J, with 9 bases between the two ends. This CDR3 region has 12 residues. Germline V gene sequence: CDR1 SEHNR, CDR2 FQNEAQ (reference sequence). Written as DNA, the CDR3 is TGTGCCAGCAGGTACGGAGGCTATGGCTACACCTTC. Amino acid sequence: CASRYGGYGYTF.

The V gene is TRBV5-1, the J gene TRBJ1-2; no reliable D call. The V gene's germline CDR1 is SGHRS and CDR2 YFSETQ. The V and J ends lost 1 base and 1 base respectively, with 5 bases between them. The CDR3 covers 13 residues. CDR3 loop: CASSLNGNYGYTF. The CDR3 bases are TGCGCCAGCAGCTTGAACGGTAACTATGGCTACACCTTC.

This chain links TRBV2 with TRBJ1-2; maybe TRBD1 (6 bases). CDR3 length: 15 residues. Germline CDR1 is SNHLY and CDR2 is FYNNEI. V was pared by 3 bases and J by 4 bases, with 15 bases between. The CDR3: CASSDLQGLGYGYTF. DNA of the CDR3: TGTGCCAGCAGTGACCTTCAGGGGTTAGGCTATGGCTACACCTTC.